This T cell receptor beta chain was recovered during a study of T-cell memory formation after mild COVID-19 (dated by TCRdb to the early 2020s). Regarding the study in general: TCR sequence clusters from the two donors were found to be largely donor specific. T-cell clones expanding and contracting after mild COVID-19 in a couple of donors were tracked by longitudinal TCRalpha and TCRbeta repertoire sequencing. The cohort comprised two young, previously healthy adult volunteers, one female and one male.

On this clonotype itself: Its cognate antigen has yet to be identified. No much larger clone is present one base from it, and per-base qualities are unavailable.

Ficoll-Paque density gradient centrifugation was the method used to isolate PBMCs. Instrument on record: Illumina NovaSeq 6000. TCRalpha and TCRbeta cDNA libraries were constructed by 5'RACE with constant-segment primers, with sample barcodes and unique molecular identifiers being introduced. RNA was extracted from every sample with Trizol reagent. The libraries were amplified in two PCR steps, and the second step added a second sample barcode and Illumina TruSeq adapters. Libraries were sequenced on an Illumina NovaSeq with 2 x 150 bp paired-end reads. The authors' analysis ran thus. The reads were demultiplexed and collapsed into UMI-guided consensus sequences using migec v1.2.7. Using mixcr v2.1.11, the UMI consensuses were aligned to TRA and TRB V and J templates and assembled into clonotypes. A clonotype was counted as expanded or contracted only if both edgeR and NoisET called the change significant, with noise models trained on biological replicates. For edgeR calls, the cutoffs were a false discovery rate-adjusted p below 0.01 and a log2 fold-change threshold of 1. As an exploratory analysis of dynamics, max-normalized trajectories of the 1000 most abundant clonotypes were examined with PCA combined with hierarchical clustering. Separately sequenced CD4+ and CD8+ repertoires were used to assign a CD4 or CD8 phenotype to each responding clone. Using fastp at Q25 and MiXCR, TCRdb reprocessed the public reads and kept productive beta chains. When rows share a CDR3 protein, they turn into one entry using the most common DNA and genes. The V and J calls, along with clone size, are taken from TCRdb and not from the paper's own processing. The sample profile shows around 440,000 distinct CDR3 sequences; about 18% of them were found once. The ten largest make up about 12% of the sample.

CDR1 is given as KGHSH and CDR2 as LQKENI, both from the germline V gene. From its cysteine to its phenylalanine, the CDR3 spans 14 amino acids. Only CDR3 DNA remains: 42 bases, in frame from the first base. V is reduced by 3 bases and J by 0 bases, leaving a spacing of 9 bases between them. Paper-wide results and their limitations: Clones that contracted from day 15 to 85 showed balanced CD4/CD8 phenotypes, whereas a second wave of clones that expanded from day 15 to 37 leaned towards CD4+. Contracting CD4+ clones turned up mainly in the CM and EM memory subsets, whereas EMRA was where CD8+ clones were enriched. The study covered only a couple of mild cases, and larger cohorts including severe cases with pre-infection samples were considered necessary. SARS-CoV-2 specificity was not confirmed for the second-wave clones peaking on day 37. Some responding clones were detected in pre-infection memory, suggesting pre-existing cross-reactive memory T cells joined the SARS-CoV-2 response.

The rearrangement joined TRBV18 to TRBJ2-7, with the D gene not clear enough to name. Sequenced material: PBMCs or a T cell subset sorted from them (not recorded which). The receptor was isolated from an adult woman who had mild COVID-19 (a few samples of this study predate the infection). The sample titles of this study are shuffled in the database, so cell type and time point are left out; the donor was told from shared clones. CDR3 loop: CASSPGVSSYEQYF. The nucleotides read TGTGCCAGCTCACCGGGCGTCAGCTCCTACGAGCAGTACTTC.